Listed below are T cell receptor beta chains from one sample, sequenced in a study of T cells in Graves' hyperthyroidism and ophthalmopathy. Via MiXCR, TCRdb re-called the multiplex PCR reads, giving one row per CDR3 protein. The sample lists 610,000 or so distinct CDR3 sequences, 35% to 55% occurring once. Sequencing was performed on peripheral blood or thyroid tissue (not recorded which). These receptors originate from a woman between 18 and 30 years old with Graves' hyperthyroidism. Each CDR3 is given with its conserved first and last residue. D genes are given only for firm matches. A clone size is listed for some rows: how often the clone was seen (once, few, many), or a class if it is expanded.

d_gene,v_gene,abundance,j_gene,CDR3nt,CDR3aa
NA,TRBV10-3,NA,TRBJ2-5,TGTGCCATCAGTGATTCCGGGACCCAGTACTTC,CAISDSGTQYF
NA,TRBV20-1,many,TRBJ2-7,TGCAGTGCTAGAGGTCCGGGGAGCGCGACCTCCTACGAGCAGTACTTC,CSARGPGSATSYEQYF
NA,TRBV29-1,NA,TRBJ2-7,TGCAGCGTTGGAGCCGGGGGTGGGGGAAGCGAGCAGTACTTC,CSVGAGGGGSEQYF
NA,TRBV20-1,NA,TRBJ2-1,TGCAGTGCTAGTGGCCAGGGGATAGGTGATGAGCAGTTCTTC,CSASGQGIGDEQFF
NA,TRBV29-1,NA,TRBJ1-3,TGCAGCGTTGGCTTGCAGGCCGGGGAGACCATATATTTT,CSVGLQAGETIYF
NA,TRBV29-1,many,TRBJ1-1,TGCAGCGTGGGAAGGGGGGGCGGCAACACTGAAGCTTTCTTT,CSVGRGGGNTEAFF
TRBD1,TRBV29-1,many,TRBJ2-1,TGCAGCGTTGTTGGACAGGGGGCGGATGAGCAGTTCTTC,CSVVGQGADEQFF
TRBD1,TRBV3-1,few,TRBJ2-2,TGTGCCAGCAGCCAACGGGACAGCAACTCGAACACCGGGGAGCTGTTTTTT,CASSQRDSNSNTGELFF
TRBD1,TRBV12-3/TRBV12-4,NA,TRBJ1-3,TGTGCCAGCAGTCCCGGACCGGGACAGTCTGGAAACACCATATATTTT,CASSPGPGQSGNTIYF
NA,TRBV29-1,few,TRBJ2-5,TGCAGCGTTAGGGCAGGGGTAGAGACCCAGTACTTC,CSVRAGVETQYF
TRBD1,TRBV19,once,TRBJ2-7,TGTGCCAGTAGTATAGATCGGAGGACAGGCTACGAGCAGTACTTC,CASSIDRRTGYEQYF
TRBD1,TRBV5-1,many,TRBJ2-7,TGCGCCAGCAGCTCGGGGACAGGGGGCTTTGTAACCGAGCAGTACTTC,CASSSGTGGFVTEQYF
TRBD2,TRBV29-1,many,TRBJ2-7,TGCAGCGTTGTGCTAGCGGGAGGGCCAACCTACGAGCAGTACTTC,CSVVLAGGPTYEQYF
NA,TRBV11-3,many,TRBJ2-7,TGTGCCAGCAGCTCCCCGGATGAGGACTTCTCCTACGAGCAGTACTTC,CASSSPDEDFSYEQYF
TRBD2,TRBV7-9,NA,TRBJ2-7,TGTGCCAGCAGCTTAGATCGGCCTAGCGGGAGGGCGTTTTTCTACGAGCAGTACTTC,CASSLDRPSGRAFFYEQYF
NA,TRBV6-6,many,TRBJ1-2,TGTGCCAGCAGTTACTCGACAGCTAACTATGGCTACACCTTC,CASSYSTANYGYTF
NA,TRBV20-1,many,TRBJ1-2,TGCAGTGCCACCAAAAGCTATGGCTACACCTTC,CSATKSYGYTF
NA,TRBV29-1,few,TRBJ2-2,TGCAGCGTTGAAGACGGGGGACCGAACACCGGGGAGCTGTTTTTT,CSVEDGGPNTGELFF
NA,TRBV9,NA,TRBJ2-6,TGTGCCAGCAGCGCTCTTTTAGGGGCCAACGTCCTGACTTTC,CASSALLGANVLTF
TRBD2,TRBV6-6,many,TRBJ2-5,TGTGCCAGCAGTTGGCCGCAGACTAGCGCCAATAAGTACCAAGAGACCCAGTACTTC,CASSWPQTSANKYQETQYF
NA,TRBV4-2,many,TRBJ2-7,TGTGCCAGCAGCCAAGAGTCCGGTGTCGGCACTTCCTACGAGCAGTACTTC,CASSQESGVGTSYEQYF
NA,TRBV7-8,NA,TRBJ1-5,TGTGCCAGCAGCCACTCAGCGGGCAATAGCAATCAGCATTTT,CASSHSAGNSNQHF
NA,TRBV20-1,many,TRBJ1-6,TGCAGTGCTAGTTTGAGTGCAGGGGAGGGGCATAATTCACCCCTCCACTTT,CSASLSAGEGHNSPLHF
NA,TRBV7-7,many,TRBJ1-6,TGTGCCAGCAGCTTAGGGACAAATTCACCCCTCCACTTT,CASSLGTNSPLHF
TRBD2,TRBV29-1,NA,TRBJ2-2,TGCAGCGTTGAAGAAAGGATTAGCGGGAAGCTGTTTTTT,CSVEERISGKLFF
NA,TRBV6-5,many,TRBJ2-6,TGTGCCAGCACCAGCGGCTCTGGGGCCAACGTCCTGACTTTC,CASTSGSGANVLTF
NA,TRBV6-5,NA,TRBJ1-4,TGTGCCAGCAGTTACACCGGGCCGGGGACGACTAATGAAAAACTGTTTTTT,CASSYTGPGTTNEKLFF
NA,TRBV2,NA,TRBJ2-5,TGTGCCAGCAGGATCGGACAGCTCCAAGAGACCCAGTACTTC,CASRIGQLQETQYF
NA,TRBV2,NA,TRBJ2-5,TGTGCCAGCAGTGGGGACGGTAGCAATCAGCCCCAGTACTTC,CASSGDGSNQPQYF